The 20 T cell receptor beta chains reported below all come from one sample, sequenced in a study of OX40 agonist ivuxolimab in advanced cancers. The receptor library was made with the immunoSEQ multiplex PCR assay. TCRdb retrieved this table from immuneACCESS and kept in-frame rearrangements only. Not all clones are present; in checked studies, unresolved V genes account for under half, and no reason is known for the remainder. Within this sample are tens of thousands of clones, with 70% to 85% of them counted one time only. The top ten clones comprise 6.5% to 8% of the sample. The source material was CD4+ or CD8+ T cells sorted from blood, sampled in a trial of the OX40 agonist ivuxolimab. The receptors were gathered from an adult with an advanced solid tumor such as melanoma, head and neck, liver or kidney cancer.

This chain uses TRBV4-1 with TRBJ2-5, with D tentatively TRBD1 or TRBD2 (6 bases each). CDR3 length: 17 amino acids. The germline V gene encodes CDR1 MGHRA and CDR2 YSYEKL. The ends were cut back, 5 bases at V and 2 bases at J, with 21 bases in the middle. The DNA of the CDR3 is TGCGCCAGCAGCGGAGGGGGGCGGTCGGCTGGACAAGAGACCCAGTACTTC. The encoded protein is CASSGGGRSAGQETQYF.

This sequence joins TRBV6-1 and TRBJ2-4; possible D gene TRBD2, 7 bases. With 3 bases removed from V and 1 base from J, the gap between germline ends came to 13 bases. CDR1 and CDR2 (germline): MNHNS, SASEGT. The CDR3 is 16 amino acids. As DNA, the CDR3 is TGTGCCAGCAGTGAGGGGGGGGCTGGGGCCAAAAACATTCAGTACTTC. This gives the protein CASSEGGAGAKNIQYF.

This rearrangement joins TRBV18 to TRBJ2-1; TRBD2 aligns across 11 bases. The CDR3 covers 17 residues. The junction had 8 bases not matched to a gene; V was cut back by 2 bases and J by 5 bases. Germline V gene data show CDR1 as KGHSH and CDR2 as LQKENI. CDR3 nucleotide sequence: TGTGCCAGCTCACCATCACTAGGGACTAGCGGAAACAATGAGCAGTTCTTC. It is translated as CASSPSLGTSGNNEQFF.

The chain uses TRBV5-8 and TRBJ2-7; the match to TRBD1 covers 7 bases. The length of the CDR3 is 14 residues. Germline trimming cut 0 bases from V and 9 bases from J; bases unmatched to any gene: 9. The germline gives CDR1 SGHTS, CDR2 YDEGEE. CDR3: CASSLVGTAKLQYF. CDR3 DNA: TGTGCCAGCAGCTTGGTCGGGACAGCAAAATTGCAGTACTTC. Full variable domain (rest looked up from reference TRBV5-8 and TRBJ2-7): EAGVTQSPTHLIKTRGQQATLRCSPISGHTSVYWYQQALGLGLQFLLWYDEGEERNRGNFPPRFSGRQFPNYSSELNVNALELEDSALYLCASSLVGTAKLQYFGPGTRLTVT.

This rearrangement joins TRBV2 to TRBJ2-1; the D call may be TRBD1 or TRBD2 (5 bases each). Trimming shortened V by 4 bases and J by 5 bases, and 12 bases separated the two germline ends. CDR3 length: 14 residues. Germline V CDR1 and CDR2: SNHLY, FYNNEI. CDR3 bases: TGTGCCAGCAGTGTGATCAGGGACCACAATGAGCAGTTCTTC. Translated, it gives CASSVIRDHNEQFF. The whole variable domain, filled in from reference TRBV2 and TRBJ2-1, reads EPEVTQTPSHQVTQMGQEVILRCVPISNHLYFYWYRQILGQKVEFLVSFYNNEISEKSEIFDDQFSVERPDGSNFTLKIRSTKLEDSAMYFCASSVIRDHNEQFFGPGTRLTVL.

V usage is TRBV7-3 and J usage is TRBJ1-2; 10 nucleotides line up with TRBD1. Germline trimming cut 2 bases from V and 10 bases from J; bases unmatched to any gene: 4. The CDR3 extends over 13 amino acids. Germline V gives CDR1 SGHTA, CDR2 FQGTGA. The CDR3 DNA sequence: TGTGCCAGCAGCTTAGGGACAGGGGTAGACTACACCTTC. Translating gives CASSLGTGVDYTF.

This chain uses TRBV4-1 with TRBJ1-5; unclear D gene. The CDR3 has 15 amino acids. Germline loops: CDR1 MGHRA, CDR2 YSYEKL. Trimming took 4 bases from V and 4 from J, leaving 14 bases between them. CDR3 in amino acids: CASSRSDGPNQPQHF. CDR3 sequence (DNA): TGCGCCAGCAGCCGTTCGGACGGTCCAAATCAGCCCCAGCATTTT.

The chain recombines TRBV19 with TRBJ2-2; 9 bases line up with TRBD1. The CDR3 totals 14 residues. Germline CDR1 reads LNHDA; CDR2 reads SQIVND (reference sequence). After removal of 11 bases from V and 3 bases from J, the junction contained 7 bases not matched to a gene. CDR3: CAGRTGAHTGELFF. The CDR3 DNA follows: TGTGCCGGAAGGACAGGGGCTCACACCGGGGAGCTGTTTTTT.

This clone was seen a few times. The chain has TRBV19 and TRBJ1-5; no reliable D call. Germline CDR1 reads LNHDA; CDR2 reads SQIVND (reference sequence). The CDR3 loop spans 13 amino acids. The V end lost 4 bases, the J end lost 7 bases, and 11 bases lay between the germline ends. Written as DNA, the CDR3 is TGTGCCAGTAGTAACTGGGATGGCCAGCCCCAGCATTTT. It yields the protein CASSNWDGQPQHF. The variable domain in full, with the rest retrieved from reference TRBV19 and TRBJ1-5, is DGGITQSPKYLFRKEGQNVTLSCEQNLNHDAMYWYRQDPGQGLRLIYYSQIVNDFQKGDIAEGYSVSREKKESFPLTVTSAQKNPTAFYLCASSNWDGQPQHFGDGTRLSIL.

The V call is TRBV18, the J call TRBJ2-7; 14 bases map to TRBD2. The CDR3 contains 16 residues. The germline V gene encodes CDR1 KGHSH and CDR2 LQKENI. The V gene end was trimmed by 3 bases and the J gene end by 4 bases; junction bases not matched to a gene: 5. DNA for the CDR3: TGTGCCAGCTCACCCCGACTAGCGGGGGGGCGGTACGAGCAGTACTTC. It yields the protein CASSPRLAGGRYEQYF.

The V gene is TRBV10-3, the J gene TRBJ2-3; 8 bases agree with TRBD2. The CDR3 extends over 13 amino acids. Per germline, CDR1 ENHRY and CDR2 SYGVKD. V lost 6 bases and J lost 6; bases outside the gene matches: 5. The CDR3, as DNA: TGTGCCATCAGGACTAGCGTCGGGGATACGCAGTATTTT. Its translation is CAIRTSVGDTQYF.

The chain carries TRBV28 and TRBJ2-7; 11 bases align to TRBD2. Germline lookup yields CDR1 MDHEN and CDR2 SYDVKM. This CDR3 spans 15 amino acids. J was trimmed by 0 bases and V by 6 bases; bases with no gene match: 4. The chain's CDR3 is CASRVTSGSSYEQYF. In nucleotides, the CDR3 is TGTGCCAGCAGAGTAACTAGCGGGAGCTCCTACGAGCAGTACTTC.

CDR3 sequence (DNA): TGTGCCAGCAGCTTAGCGTGGGGGGCCACTGAAGCTTTCTTT. Protein: CASSLAWGATEAFF. The rearrangement uses TRBV7-9 and TRBJ1-1, with D possibly being TRBD1 (6 bases). CDR3 length: 14 residues. Germline V CDR1 and CDR2: SEHNR, FQNEAQ (reference sequence). V lost 0 bases and J lost 4, with 9 bases in between.

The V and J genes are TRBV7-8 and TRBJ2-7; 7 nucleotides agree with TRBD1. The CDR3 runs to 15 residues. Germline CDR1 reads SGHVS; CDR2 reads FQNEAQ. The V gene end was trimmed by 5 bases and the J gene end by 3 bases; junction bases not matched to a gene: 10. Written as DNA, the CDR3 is TGTGCCAGCAGCCCTCGACAGGGTTCTTACTACGAGCAGTACTTC. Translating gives CASSPRQGSYYEQYF.

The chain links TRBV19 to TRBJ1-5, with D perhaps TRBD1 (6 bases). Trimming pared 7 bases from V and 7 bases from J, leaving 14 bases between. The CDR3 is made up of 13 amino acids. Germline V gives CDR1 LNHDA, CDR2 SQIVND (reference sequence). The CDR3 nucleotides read TGTGCCAGTACCCTAACAGGGAACCAGCCCCAGCATTTT. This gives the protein CASTLTGNQPQHF.

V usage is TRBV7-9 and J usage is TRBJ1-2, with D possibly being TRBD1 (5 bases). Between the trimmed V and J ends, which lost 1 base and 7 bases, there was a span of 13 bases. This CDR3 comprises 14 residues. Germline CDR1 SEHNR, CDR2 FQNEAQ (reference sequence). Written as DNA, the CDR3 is TGTGCCAGCAGCTTAGGAGGGGTGCTCTCTGGCTACACCTTC. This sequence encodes CASSLGGVLSGYTF. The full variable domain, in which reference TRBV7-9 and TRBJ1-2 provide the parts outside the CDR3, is DTGVSQNPRHKITKRGQNVTFRCDPISEHNRLYWYRQTLGQGPEFLTYFQNEAQLEKSRLLSDRFSAERPKGSFSTLEIQRTEQGDSAMYLCASSLGGVLSGYTFGSGTRLTVV.

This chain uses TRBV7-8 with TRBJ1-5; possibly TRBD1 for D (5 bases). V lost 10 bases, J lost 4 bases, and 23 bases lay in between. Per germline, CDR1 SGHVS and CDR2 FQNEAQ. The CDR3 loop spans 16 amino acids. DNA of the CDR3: TGTGCCACCCAGCAGGGTCCCTGGGCAGCGAATCAGCCCCAGCATTTT. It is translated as CATQQGPWAANQPQHF. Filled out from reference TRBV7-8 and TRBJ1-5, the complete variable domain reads GAGVSQSPRYKVAKRGQDVALRCDPISGHVSLFWYQQALGQGPEFLTYFQNEAQLDKSGLPSDRFFAERPEGSVSTLKIQRTQQEDSAVYLCATQQGPWAANQPQHFGDGTRLSIL.

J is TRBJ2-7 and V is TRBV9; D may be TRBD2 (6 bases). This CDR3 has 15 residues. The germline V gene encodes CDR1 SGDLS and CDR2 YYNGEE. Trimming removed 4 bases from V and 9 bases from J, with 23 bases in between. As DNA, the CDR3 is TGTGCCAGCAGCCCGCGCGGGGATTCCATTGACGGGCAGTACTTC. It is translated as CASSPRGDSIDGQYF.

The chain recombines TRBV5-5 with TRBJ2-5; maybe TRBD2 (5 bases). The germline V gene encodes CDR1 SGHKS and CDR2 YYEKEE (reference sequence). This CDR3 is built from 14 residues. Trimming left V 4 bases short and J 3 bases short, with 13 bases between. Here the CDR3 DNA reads TGTGCCAGCAGCAGGCCGGGATCCAAAGAGACCCAGTACTTC. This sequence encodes CASSRPGSKETQYF.

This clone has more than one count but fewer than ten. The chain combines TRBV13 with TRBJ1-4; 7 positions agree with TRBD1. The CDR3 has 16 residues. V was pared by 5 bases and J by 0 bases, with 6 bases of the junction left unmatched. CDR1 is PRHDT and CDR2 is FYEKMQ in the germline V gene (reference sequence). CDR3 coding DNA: TGTGCCAGCAGCAACCGGGACAGTGCAACTAATGAAAAACTGTTTTTT. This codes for CASSNRDSATNEKLFF. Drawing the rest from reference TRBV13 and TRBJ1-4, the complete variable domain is AAGVIQSPRHLIKEKRETATLKCYPIPRHDTVYWYQQGPGQDPQFLISFYEKMQSDKGSIPDRFSAQQFSDYHSELNMSSLELGDSALYFCASSNRDSATNEKLFFGSGTQLSVL.